This entry lists 22 T cell receptor beta chains sequenced from one sample in a study of blood T cell repertoires in COVID-19. Assay used: immunoSEQ multiplex PCR; TCRdb lists only in-frame clones, some missing. The profile shows 250,000 or so clones, about 91% of them singletons. Material: PBMCs or T cells enriched from blood (not recorded which). The receptors come from a woman aged 30 to 39 with acute COVID-19.

The chain is built from TRBV19 and TRBJ1-4; the D is unclear. V dropped 6 bases and J dropped 0 bases, with 11 bases sitting between them. From germline, CDR1 is LNHDA and CDR2 SQIVND (reference sequence). The CDR3 contains 15 residues. The CDR3 loop is CASRLIDSTNEKLFF. CDR3 bases: TGTGCCAGTAGGCTAATCGATTCAACTAATGAAAAACTGTTTTTT.

V is TRBV19 and J is TRBJ1-1; 8 bases match TRBD1. Germline trimming cut 3 bases from V and 8 bases from J; bases unmatched to any gene: 2. This CDR3 contains 12 residues. The germline V gene has CDR1 LNHDA and CDR2 SQIVND (reference sequence). The CDR3 nucleotides read TGTGCCAGTAGTATGCGGGACAGGGAAGCTTTCTTT. This translates into CASSMRDREAFF.

V and J are TRBV5-1 and TRBJ2-3; TRBD1 is a possible D gene (6 bases). The germline V gene has CDR1 SGHRS and CDR2 YFSETQ. V shed 0 bases and J shed 0 bases, with 11 bases lying between them. The CDR3 spans 16 residues. The CDR3 nucleotides read TGCGCCAGCAGCTTGGGGGGACAAACTAGCACAGATACGCAGTATTTT. It codes for CASSLGGQTSTDTQYF. Drawing the rest from reference TRBV5-1 and TRBJ2-3, the complete variable domain is KAGVTQTPRYLIKTRGQQVTLSCSPISGHRSVSWYQQTPGQGLQFLFEYFSETQRNKGNFPGRFSGRQFSNSRSEMNVSTLELGDSALYLCASSLGGQTSTDTQYFGPGTRLTVL.

The chain couples TRBV19 to TRBJ1-1, with 9 bases identical to TRBD1. V lost 7 bases, J lost 4 bases, and 4 bases stayed unmatched. The germline V gene has CDR1 LNHDA and CDR2 SQIVND (reference sequence). The CDR3 is 13 amino acids. This CDR3 reads CASKDRGSTEAFF. For the CDR3, the DNA is TGTGCCAGTAAAGACAGGGGGAGCACTGAAGCTTTCTTT.

This clone was detected ten times or more. The rearrangement uses TRBV10-1 and TRBJ1-1; D unclear. The CDR3 has 19 residues. The V and J ends lost 0 bases and 3 bases respectively, with 23 bases between them. The germline CDR1 and CDR2 sequences are WNHNN and SYGVQD (reference sequence). CDR3 protein: CASSESNSWVGEPDTEAFF. The CDR3 nucleotides read TGCGCCAGCAGTGAGTCTAACTCCTGGGTCGGGGAACCGGACACTGAAGCTTTCTTT.

The chain couples TRBV20-1 to TRBJ2-3, with 11 bases matching TRBD2. Germline-derived CDR1 and CDR2 are DFQATT and SNEGSKA (reference sequence). V lost 5 bases, J lost 0 bases, and 13 bases stayed unmatched. The CDR3 is 18 residues long. The CDR3, as DNA: TGCAGTGCTGGTGTTAGCGGGGGGGGACCGACTAGCACAGATACGCAGTATTTT. This codes for CSAGVSGGGPTSTDTQYF.

V usage is TRBV10-3 and J usage is TRBJ1-1, with a possible D match to TRBD1 (5 bases). Trimming stripped 0 bases from V and 0 bases from J, with 8 bases between. The CDR3 contains 15 residues. The germline gives CDR1 ENHRY, CDR2 SYGVKD. The CDR3 bases are TGTGCCATCAGTGAGTCGGGGCTGATGAACACTGAAGCTTTCTTT. Encoded protein: CAISESGLMNTEAFF.

This rearrangement joins TRBV24-1 to TRBJ2-1; D may be TRBD1 (6 bases). This CDR3 is 14 amino acids long. Trimming removed 6 bases at V and 0 bases at J, with 8 bases between. Germline assignment: CDR1 KGHDR and CDR2 SFDVKD. The CDR3 region is CATSKGDSYNEQFF. DNA of the CDR3: TGTGCCACCAGTAAGGGGGACTCCTACAATGAGCAGTTCTTC.

This rearrangement joins TRBV3-1 (or the pseudogene TRBV3-2) to TRBJ1-1; 7 bases line up with TRBD1. V was clipped by 1 base and J by 7 bases; unmatched bases: 6. Germline V lookup: CDR1 LGHDT, CDR2 YNNKEL (reference sequence). The CDR3 runs 14 residues. In nucleotides, the CDR3 is TGTGCCAGCAGCCAAGCGGACAGGAAGAGTGAAGCTTTCTTT. This sequence encodes CASSQADRKSEAFF.

The chain links TRBV4-1 to TRBJ1-1; perhaps TRBD1 as D (5 bases). CDR3 length: 13 amino acids. CDR1 MGHRA and CDR2 YSYEKL come from the germline V gene. Trimming stripped 1 base from V and 4 bases from J, with 7 bases between. The CDR3 protein is CASSQGRGTEAFF. The CDR3 DNA is TGCGCCAGCAGCCAAGGAAGGGGCACTGAAGCTTTCTTT.

V usage is TRBV2 and J usage is TRBJ2-1; D is possibly TRBD2 (6 bases). This CDR3 is built from 17 residues. Germline CDR1 is SNHLY and CDR2 is FYNNEI. V lost 6 bases, J lost 0 bases, and 18 bases lay in between. The CDR3 loop reads CASRWDLETDSYNEQFF. The DNA of the CDR3 is TGTGCCAGCAGATGGGACTTAGAAACCGACTCCTACAATGAGCAGTTCTTC.

The chain joins TRBV24-1 to TRBJ2-2, with no clear D. The CDR3 extends over 14 amino acids. Germline lookup yields CDR1 KGHDR and CDR2 SFDVKD. Trimming shortened V by 9 bases and J by 1 base, and 11 bases separated the two germline ends. This CDR3 reads CATSSSGNTGELFF. In nucleotides, the CDR3 is TGTGCCACCTCCTCATCCGGGAACACCGGGGAGCTGTTTTTT.

V gene TRBV7-9 combines with J gene TRBJ1-4; a weak D match, TRBD1 (6 bases). Germline-derived CDR1 and CDR2 are SEHNR and FQNEAQ (reference sequence). The CDR3 totals 15 residues. V shed 0 bases and J shed 3 bases, with 8 bases lying between them. The CDR3 nucleotides read TGTGCCAGCAGCTTAGCGGGGACATCTAATGAAAAACTGTTTTTT. It is translated as CASSLAGTSNEKLFF.

The rearrangement links TRBV4-2 to TRBJ2-2; 9 bases are shared with TRBD2. With V trimmed by 3 bases and J by 6 bases, 2 bases remained unmatched. This CDR3 is 14 amino acids long. Germline lookup yields CDR1 LGHNA and CDR2 YNFKEQ. CDR3 DNA: TGTGCCAGCAGCCAGCGGGGGGGCCCCGGGGAGCTGTTTTTT. Translation gives CASSQRGGPGELFF.

This clone was detected once. The V gene is TRBV11-2, the J gene TRBJ1-3; D gene ambiguous. The CDR3 runs 15 residues. In germline, CDR1 is SGHAT, CDR2 FQNNGV. Trimming removed 3 bases from V and 0 bases from J, with 9 bases in between. This CDR3 is CASSFDNLSGNTIYF. As DNA, the CDR3 is TGTGCCAGCAGCTTTGACAACCTCTCTGGAAACACCATATATTTT. The complete variable domain, with remaining parts taken from reference TRBV11-2 and TRBJ1-3, reads EAGVAQSPRYKIIEKRQSVAFWCNPISGHATLYWYQQILGQGPKLLIQFQNNGVVDDSQLPKDRFSAERLKGVDSTLKIQPAKLEDSAVYLCASSFDNLSGNTIYFGEGSWLTVV.

J is TRBJ1-3 and V is TRBV19; D is unresolved. Trimming pared 5 bases from V and 0 bases from J, leaving 11 bases between. The CDR3 runs 15 residues. Germline lookup yields CDR1 LNHDA and CDR2 SQIVND (reference sequence). The DNA for the CDR3 is TGTGCCAGTAGTCCGTCGGGGATCTCTGGAAACACCATATATTTT. This gives the protein CASSPSGISGNTIYF.

CDR3 loop: CASSLPGDLNQPQHF. The DNA for the CDR3 is TGTGCCAGCAGCTTACCAGGGGATCTCAATCAGCCCCAGCATTTT. The chain employs TRBV7-4 and TRBJ1-5; a possible D gene is TRBD1 (6 bases). This CDR3 is 15 amino acids long. V lost 2 bases and J 3 bases, leaving 11 bases between the germline ends. Germline loops: CDR1 SGHVT, CDR2 SQSDAQ.

The chain links TRBV10-3 to TRBJ2-3, with 10 positions matching TRBD2. This CDR3 contains 14 residues. The germline V gene has CDR1 ENHRY and CDR2 SYGVKD. J gave up 4 bases and V 7 bases, and 5 bases lay outside the gene matches. This CDR3 reads CAITQRGGSDTQYF. The DNA of the CDR3 is TGTGCCATCACCCAGCGGGGGGGATCAGATACGCAGTATTTT.

The rearrangement uses TRBV19 and TRBJ1-1; D ambiguous. The V end was cut by 4 bases, the J end by 3 bases, with 12 bases between. CDR3 length: 14 amino acids. Germline V gene sequence: CDR1 LNHDA, CDR2 SQIVND (reference sequence). DNA of the CDR3: TGTGCCAGTAGTAAGGAACTAAGAGACACTGAAGCTTTCTTT. Translated: CASSKELRDTEAFF. Filled out from reference TRBV19 and TRBJ1-1, the complete variable domain reads DGGITQSPKYLFRKEGQNVTLSCEQNLNHDAMYWYRQDPGQGLRLIYYSQIVNDFQKGDIAEGYSVSREKKESFPLTVTSAQKNPTAFYLCASSKELRDTEAFFGQGTRLTVV.

This clone was counted between two and nine times. The genes are TRBV30 and TRBJ2-2, with D uncertain. This CDR3 contains 14 residues. V was cut by 4 bases and J by 1 base, with 10 bases left in between. CDR1 GTSNPN and CDR2 SVGIG come from the germline V gene (reference sequence). For the CDR3, the DNA is TGTGCCTGGAATTCAGCGATGAACACCGGGGAGCTGTTTTTT. Its protein product is CAWNSAMNTGELFF.

With regard to this clone: The junction and the germline gene differ at one end; a read error may be behind it. This chain uses TRBV28 with TRBJ1-4, with 9 positions matching TRBD1. In germline, CDR1 is MDHEN, CDR2 SYDVKM. The CDR3 contains 14 residues. Written as DNA, the CDR3 is TGTGCCAGCACTTTACAGGGGGCCGGGGAAAAACTGTTTTTT. Translated: CASTLQGAGEKLFF.

This clone was counted a few times. The chain has TRBV11-2 and TRBJ1-4; 8 nucleotides line up with TRBD1. The CDR3 is made up of 17 amino acids. The V and J ends lost 5 bases and 10 bases, in that order; junction bases with no gene match: 18. Germline loops: CDR1 SGHAT, CDR2 FQNNGV. The CDR3 region is CASSGQGPTMRVGKLFF. Here the CDR3 DNA reads TGTGCCAGCAGCGGACAGGGACCCACAATGAGGGTGGGAAAACTGTTTTTT.